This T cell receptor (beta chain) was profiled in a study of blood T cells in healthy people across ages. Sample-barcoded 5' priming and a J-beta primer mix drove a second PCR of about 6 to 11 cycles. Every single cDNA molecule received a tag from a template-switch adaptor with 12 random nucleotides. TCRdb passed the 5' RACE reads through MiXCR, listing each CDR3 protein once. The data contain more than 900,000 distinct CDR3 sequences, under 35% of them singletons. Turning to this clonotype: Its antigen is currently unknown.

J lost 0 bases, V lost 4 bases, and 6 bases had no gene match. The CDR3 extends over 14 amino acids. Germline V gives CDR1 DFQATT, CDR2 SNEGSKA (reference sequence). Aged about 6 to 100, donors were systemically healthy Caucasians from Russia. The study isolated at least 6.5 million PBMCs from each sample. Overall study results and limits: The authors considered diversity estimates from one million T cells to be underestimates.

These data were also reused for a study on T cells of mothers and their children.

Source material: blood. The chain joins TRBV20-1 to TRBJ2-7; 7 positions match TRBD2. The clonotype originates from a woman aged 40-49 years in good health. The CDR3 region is CSATLASLSYEQYF. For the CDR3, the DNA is TGCAGTGCTACACTAGCGTCCCTCTCCTACGAGCAGTACTTC.